This TCR beta chain is from a study of blood T cell repertoires in COVID-19. V lost 3 bases and J lost 6, with 9 bases in between. The CDR3 loop spans 13 amino acids. CDR1 SGHTA and CDR2 FQGTGA come from the germline V gene. Using immunoSEQ multiplex PCR, the repertoire was profiled, and TCRdb retains in-frame clones only, with some absent. This sample carries around 200,000 clones, roughly 87% of them seen once, and the ten largest clones take around 10%. This clone was seen a single time. The clonotype originates from a man younger than 35 with acute COVID-19. The chain has TRBV7-3 and TRBJ2-1; perhaps TRBD2 as D (5 bases). The sample consisted of PBMCs or T cells enriched from blood (not recorded which). In DNA form, the CDR3 reads TGTGCCAGCAGCTTGAGAGGGCCCAATGAGCAGTTCTTC. This translates into CASSLRGPNEQFF.